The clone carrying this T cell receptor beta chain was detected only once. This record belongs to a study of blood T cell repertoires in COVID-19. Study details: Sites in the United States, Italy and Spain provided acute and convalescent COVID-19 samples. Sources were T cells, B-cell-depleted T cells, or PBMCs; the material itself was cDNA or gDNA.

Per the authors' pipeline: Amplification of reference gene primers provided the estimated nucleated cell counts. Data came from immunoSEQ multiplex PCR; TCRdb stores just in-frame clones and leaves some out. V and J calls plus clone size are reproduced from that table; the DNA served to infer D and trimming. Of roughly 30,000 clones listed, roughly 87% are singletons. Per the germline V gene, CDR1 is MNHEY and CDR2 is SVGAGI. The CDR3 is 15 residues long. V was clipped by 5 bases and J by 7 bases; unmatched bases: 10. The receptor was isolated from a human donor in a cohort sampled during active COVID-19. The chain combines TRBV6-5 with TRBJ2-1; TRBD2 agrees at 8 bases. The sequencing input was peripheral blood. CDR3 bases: TGTGCCAGCAGTCTCTCAGCGGGGGTGATGAATGAGCAGTTCTTC. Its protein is CASSLSAGVMNEQFF.